Sequencing of this TCR beta chain was carried out in a study of control samples from healthy donors and cancer patients. Generated by immunoSEQ multiplex PCR, the TCRdb table keeps only in-frame clones and is missing some. This repertoire shows about 54,000 clones, around 95% found once; its top ten account for around 1.9%. The specimen sequenced was blood. The sequence was collected from a woman in her twenties or thirties in good health.

Written as DNA, the CDR3 is TGCGCCAGCAGCCAAATGTCAGCCCTAGCCAAAAACATTCAGTACTTC. Translating gives CASSQMSALAKNIQYF. The chain is built from TRBV4-1 and TRBJ2-4; D gene ambiguous. V lost 2 bases, J lost 0 bases, and 11 bases lay in between. This CDR3 has 16 amino acids. Germline lookup yields CDR1 MGHRA and CDR2 YSYEKL.